This T cell receptor beta chain was observed in a study of T cell changes during pregnancy in multiple sclerosis. Data came from immunoSEQ multiplex PCR; TCRdb stores just in-frame clones and leaves some out. The table shows tens of thousands of clones, with 90% to 97% occurring only once. The CDR3 is 13 residues long. V lost 0 bases to trimming and J lost 5 bases, with 7 bases between them. In germline, CDR1 is SGDLS, CDR2 YYNGEE. This clonotype originated in a female donor with multiple sclerosis, enrolled in a pregnancy study. The chain is built from TRBV9 and TRBJ2-3, with D maybe TRBD2 (5 bases). The input for sequencing was CD8+ T cells from peripheral blood mononuclear cells, taken after pregnancy. CDR3 DNA: TGTGCCAGCAGCGTAGGTCGGGGAGATACGCAGTATTTT. Residues: CASSVGRGDTQYF.